This T cell receptor beta chain was observed in a study of OX40 agonist ivuxolimab in advanced cancers. Overall study: Ivuxolimab is an agonistic anti-OX40 (CD134) antibody, and patients were treated with it. Across the patients, intravenous ivuxolimab was delivered every 2 weeks at 0.01 to 10 mg/kg.

Note on this clone: Its specificity is not known.

Regarding the study as a whole: What antigens the expanded peripheral T cells recognized was never established.

Profiled with immunoSEQ multiplex PCR; TCRdb holds only in-frame clones, not every one. The table lists over 45,000 clones, about 80% of them singletons. V dropped 5 bases and J dropped 6 bases, with 14 bases sitting between them. Germline CDR1 is SGHAT and CDR2 is FQNNGV. CDR3 size: 14 residues. The chain has TRBV11-2 and TRBJ2-1; tentative D call: TRBD2 (5 bases). This sequence originates from an adult with an advanced solid tumor such as melanoma, head and neck, liver or kidney cancer. The source material was CD4+ or CD8+ T cells sorted from blood, sampled in a trial of the OX40 agonist ivuxolimab. The CDR3 DNA sequence: TGTGCCAGCAGCCCGTCCTCTAGCCTCAATGAGCAGTTCTTC. Its protein is CASSPSSSLNEQFF.